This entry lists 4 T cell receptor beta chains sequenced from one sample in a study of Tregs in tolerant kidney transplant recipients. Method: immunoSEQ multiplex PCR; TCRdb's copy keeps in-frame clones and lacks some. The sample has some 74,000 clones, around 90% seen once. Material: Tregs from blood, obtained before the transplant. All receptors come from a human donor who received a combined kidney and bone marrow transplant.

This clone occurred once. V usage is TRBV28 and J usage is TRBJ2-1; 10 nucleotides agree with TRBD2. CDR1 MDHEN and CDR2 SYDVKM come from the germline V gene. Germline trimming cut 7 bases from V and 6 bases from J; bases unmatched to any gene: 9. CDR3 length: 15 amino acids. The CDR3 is CASTLAGVGSNEQFF. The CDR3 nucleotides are TGTGCCAGCACCCTAGCGGGAGTGGGGTCCAATGAGCAGTTCTTC.

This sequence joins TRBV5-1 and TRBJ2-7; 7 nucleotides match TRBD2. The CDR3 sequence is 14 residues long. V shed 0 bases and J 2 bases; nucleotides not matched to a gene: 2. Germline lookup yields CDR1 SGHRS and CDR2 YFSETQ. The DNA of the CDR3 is TGCGCCAGCAGCTTGGTTCTAGCGGCCTACGAGCAGTACTTC. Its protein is CASSLVLAAYEQYF.

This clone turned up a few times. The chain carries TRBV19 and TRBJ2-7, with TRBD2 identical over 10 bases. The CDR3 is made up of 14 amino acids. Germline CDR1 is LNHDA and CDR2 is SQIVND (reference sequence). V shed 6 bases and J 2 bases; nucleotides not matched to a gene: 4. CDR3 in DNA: TGTGCCAGTAGGCGGACTAGCGGAGCCTACGAGCAGTACTTC. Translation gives CASRRTSGAYEQYF.

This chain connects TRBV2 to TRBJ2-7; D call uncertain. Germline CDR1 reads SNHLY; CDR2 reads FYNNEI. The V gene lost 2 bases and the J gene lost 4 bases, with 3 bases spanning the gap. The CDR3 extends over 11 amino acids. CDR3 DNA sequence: TGTGCCAGCAGTGAAAAGTACGAGCAGTACTTC. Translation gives CASSEKYEQYF.